The 32 T cell receptor beta chains in this list originate from one sample, sequenced in a study of blood T cell repertoires in COVID-19. The data were produced by immunoSEQ multiplex PCR, yet TCRdb's version contains in-frame clones alone and is incomplete. In the table there are over 120,000 clones, roughly 89% of which are singletons. What was sequenced was peripheral blood. The receptors derive from a man in his sixties with active or convalescent COVID-19.

V and J are TRBV18 and TRBJ2-2; weak D call: TRBD2 (6 bases). The CDR3 loop spans 15 amino acids. Per germline, CDR1 KGHSH and CDR2 LQKENI. V shed 3 bases and J shed 2 bases, with 10 bases lying between them. CDR3 residues: CASSPGGVNTGELFF. The CDR3 DNA sequence: TGTGCCAGCTCACCTGGAGGGGTCAACACCGGGGAGCTGTTTTTT.

The gene calls are TRBV4-3 and TRBJ2-3, with D possibly matching TRBD2 (6 bases). This CDR3 region has 17 residues. In germline, CDR1 is LGHNA, CDR2 YSLEER. Trimming cost V 3 bases and J 4 bases, with 20 bases left between them. The CDR3 region is CASSQAPSENYADTQYF. As DNA, the CDR3 is TGCGCCAGCAGCCAGGCCCCTAGCGAGAACTACGCAGATACGCAGTATTTT.

This CDR3 is CASSVHSNQPQHF. DNA of the CDR3: TGTGCCAGTAGTGTCCATAGCAATCAGCCCCAGCATTTT. The chain joins TRBV19 to TRBJ1-5; D remains ambiguous. In germline, CDR1 is LNHDA, CDR2 SQIVND (reference sequence). This CDR3 is built from 13 residues. Trimming left V 5 bases short and J 0 bases short, with 5 bases between.

The chain has TRBV6-2 or TRBV6-3 and TRBJ2-7; D unresolved. The CDR3 has 12 amino acids. V lost 4 bases, J lost 3 bases, and 7 bases lay in between. CDR1 and CDR2 from the germline V gene are MNHEY and SVGEGT. The CDR3 DNA reads TGTGCCAGCAGTTGGGCCGGCTACGAGCAGTACTTC. It encodes CASSWAGYEQYF.

This chain uses TRBV2 with TRBJ2-3; 9 bases are a match to TRBD1. With V trimmed by 7 bases and J by 4 bases, 9 bases remained unmatched. The CDR3 length is 15 residues. CDR1 is SNHLY and CDR2 is FYNNEI in the germline V gene. In nucleotides, the CDR3 is TGTGCCAGCAAGGGGACAGGGCTAACGTCAGATACGCAGTATTTT. As protein: CASKGTGLTSDTQYF.

The chain couples TRBV18 to TRBJ1-3; a possible D gene is TRBD1 (5 bases). CDR3 length: 16 residues. Germline values: CDR1 KGHSH, CDR2 LQKENI. Between the trimmed V and J ends, which lost 2 bases and 0 bases, there was a span of 11 bases. In nucleotides, the CDR3 is TGTGCCAGCTCACCAACGGGGGTTAGCTCTGGAAACACCATATATTTT. Translated, it gives CASSPTGVSSGNTIYF.

The chain is built from TRBV2 and TRBJ1-6; 7 bases line up with TRBD1. The germline V gene encodes CDR1 SNHLY and CDR2 FYNNEI. V lost 7 bases and J lost 10; bases outside the gene matches: 7. The CDR3 is 13 residues long. CDR3 in DNA: TGTGCCAGCAAACAGGGGATAGGCTCACCCCTCCACTTT. Translating it yields CASKQGIGSPLHF.

The chain employs TRBV20-1 and TRBJ1-5, with TRBD1 as a possible D gene (5 bases). V lost 3 bases, J lost 3 bases, and 9 bases lay in between. The CDR3 sequence is 13 residues long. The germline CDR1 and CDR2 sequences are DFQATT and SNEGSKA (reference sequence). DNA of the CDR3: TGCAGTGCTAGTCAGGGTGACAATCAGCCCCAGCATTTT. It specifies CSASQGDNQPQHF.

The chain combines TRBV28 with TRBJ1-5, with no clear D. The V gene's germline CDR1 is MDHEN and CDR2 SYDVKM. This CDR3 region has 16 residues. The V and J ends lost 3 bases and 2 bases respectively, with 14 bases between them. The CDR3: CASSFFGVKGNQPQHF. Here the CDR3 DNA reads TGTGCCAGCAGTTTTTTCGGGGTAAAAGGCAATCAGCCCCAGCATTTT.

V and J are TRBV5-4 and TRBJ2-2; tentatively, D is TRBD1 (6 bases). The V gene's germline CDR1 is SGHNT and CDR2 YYREEE (reference sequence). The CDR3 extends over 13 amino acids. Trimming took off 4 bases at V and 5 bases at J, with 9 bases between the two ends. The CDR3 region is CASSTGQTGELFF. The CDR3 DNA is TGTGCCAGCAGCACCGGACAGACCGGGGAGCTGTTTTTT.

This clone was recorded once. J is TRBJ2-2 and V is TRBV5-4; D is possibly TRBD1 (5 bases). The CDR3 covers 16 residues. The V gene lost 4 bases and the J gene lost 0 bases, with 13 bases spanning the gap. CDR1 and CDR2 from the germline V gene are SGHNT and YYREEE (reference sequence). The CDR3 DNA is TGTGCCAGCAGCCCCGGTGGGGCCGCGAACACCGGGGAGCTGTTTTTT. Its protein is CASSPGGAANTGELFF.

The gene calls are TRBV5-1 and TRBJ2-2; the D gene is possibly TRBD1 (6 bases). CDR3 length: 16 amino acids. V was clipped by 0 bases and J by 3 bases, with 12 bases between them. Germline lookup yields CDR1 SGHRS and CDR2 YFSETQ. As DNA, the CDR3 is TGCGCCAGCAGCTTGGCTCAGGACAGAGACACCGGGGAGCTGTTTTTT. Translation: CASSLAQDRDTGELFF.

The chain recombines TRBV7-9 with TRBJ1-2; D is ambiguous. The V gene's germline CDR1 is SEHNR and CDR2 FQNEAQ (reference sequence). Trimming shortened V by 10 bases and J by 8 bases, and 17 bases separated the two germline ends. CDR3 length: 12 residues. CDR3 in amino acids: CATHPLVSGYTF. CDR3 nucleotides: TGTGCCACACATCCCTTGGTCTCAGGCTACACCTTC.

This clone was seen a handful of times. The CDR3 DNA reads TGTGCCAGCAGATACCCGGGAAACACCGGGGAGCTGTTTTTT. Its translation is CASRYPGNTGELFF. This chain uses TRBV28 with TRBJ2-2; D perhaps matches TRBD2 (5 bases). The CDR3 has 14 amino acids. V lost 6 bases, J lost 2 bases, and 10 bases lay in between. The V gene's germline CDR1 is MDHEN and CDR2 SYDVKM. Using reference TRBV28 and TRBJ2-2 for the parts outside the CDR3, the full variable domain is DVKVTQSSRYLVKRTGEKVFLECVQDMDHENMFWYRQDPGLGLRLIYFSYDVKMKEKGDIPEGYSVSREKKERFSLILESASTNQTSMYLCASRYPGNTGELFFGEGSRLTVL.

Here the CDR3 DNA reads TGTGCCATCAGTGGTGGTAGCGGGGGGCCAACAGATACGCAGTATTTT. Amino acid sequence: CAISGGSGGPTDTQYF. The rearrangement links TRBV10-3 to TRBJ2-3; TRBD2 aligns across 10 bases. This CDR3 is built from 16 residues. After removal of 4 bases from V and 3 bases from J, the junction contained 7 bases not matched to a gene. The germline CDR1 and CDR2 sequences are ENHRY and SYGVKD.

This chain uses TRBV4-3 with TRBJ1-2; D unclear. The germline V gene encodes CDR1 LGHNA and CDR2 YSLEER. This CDR3 is built from 13 residues. Trimming left V 0 bases short and J 5 bases short, with 7 bases between. The CDR3 spells CASSQDREYGYTF. The CDR3 DNA reads TGCGCCAGCAGCCAAGATCGGGAGTATGGCTACACCTTC.

The genes are TRBV9 and TRBJ1-1, with D possibly being TRBD1 (5 bases). Trimming took 4 bases from V and 2 from J, leaving 18 bases between them. The CDR3 runs to 16 residues. Germline V gene lookup returns CDR1 SGDLS and CDR2 YYNGEE. The DNA of the CDR3 is TGTGCCAGCAGCCCCACAGGTTGGCAGTTTAACACTGAAGCTTTCTTT. This encodes CASSPTGWQFNTEAFF.

The chain links TRBV28 to TRBJ2-7, with D possibly matching TRBD2 (6 bases). This CDR3 comprises 14 residues. The germline V and J ends were trimmed by 3 bases and 3 bases, with 12 bases remaining between them. Germline V gives CDR1 MDHEN, CDR2 SYDVKM. This CDR3 reads CASSLGGSRYEQYF. CDR3 coding DNA: TGTGCCAGCAGTTTGGGGGGAAGTCGCTACGAGCAGTACTTC.

CDR3 sequence (DNA): TGTGCCAGCAGTCCAGTCTCCCAAGAGACCCAGTACTTC. It is translated as CASSPVSQETQYF. This sequence joins TRBV12-3 or TRBV12-4 and TRBJ2-5; the D is unclear. Deletions cut 5 bases from V and 1 base from J, with 8 bases between. This CDR3 spans 13 amino acids.

V usage is TRBV4-2 and J usage is TRBJ2-2; D is perhaps TRBD1 (5 bases). Trimming removed 0 bases at V and 0 bases at J, with 14 bases between. The CDR3 has 18 residues. CDR1 is LGHNA, CDR2 YNFKEQ, per germline. This CDR3 reads CASSQDRPGQTNTGELFF. The CDR3 nucleotides are TGTGCCAGCAGCCAAGATAGGCCAGGGCAAACGAACACCGGGGAGCTGTTTTTT.

This chain links TRBV6-5 with TRBJ1-1; D unresolved. V was trimmed by 5 bases and J by 5 bases, leaving 15 bases between them. This CDR3 has 14 residues. Germline-derived CDR1 and CDR2 are MNHEY and SVGAGI. In nucleotides, the CDR3 is TGTGCCAGCAGTCCCCCGGAGAGAGGGACTGAAGCTTTCTTT. It is translated as CASSPPERGTEAFF.

The rearrangement links TRBV9 to TRBJ2-3; D ambiguous. Germline V lookup: CDR1 SGDLS, CDR2 YYNGEE. This CDR3 has 11 residues. Trimming stripped 5 bases from V and 6 bases from J, with 7 bases between. The CDR3 reads CASSSGDTQYF. In DNA form, the CDR3 reads TGTGCCAGCAGTTCCGGGGATACGCAGTATTTT.

This chain links TRBV2 with TRBJ2-2; 7 bases are shared with TRBD2. Germline trimming cut 10 bases from V and 4 bases from J; bases unmatched to any gene: 15. The CDR3 spans 16 residues. Germline loops: CDR1 SNHLY, CDR2 FYNNEI. CDR3 nucleotides: TGTGCCACCCGGGGAGGGAGTGCTATGGGCACCGGGGAGCTGTTTTTT. It encodes CATRGGSAMGTGELFF.

The chain employs TRBV19 and TRBJ2-5, with TRBD2 identical over 7 bases. Germline V CDR1 and CDR2: LNHDA, SQIVND (reference sequence). The CDR3 extends over 13 amino acids. The V segment lost 9 bases and the J segment 4 bases; nucleotides outside the gene matches: 8. The CDR3 loop reads CASTERDRETQYF. DNA for the CDR3: TGTGCCAGCACGGAGCGGGATAGAGAGACCCAGTACTTC.

V is TRBV28 and J is TRBJ2-6; the D gene is possibly TRBD1 (6 bases). This CDR3 comprises 17 residues. The germline gives CDR1 MDHEN, CDR2 SYDVKM. The V and J ends lost 11 bases and 1 base respectively, with 21 bases between them. Here the CDR3 DNA reads TGTGCCGCCTCGAGGGACACCGACTTTTCTGGGGCCAACGTCCTGACTTTC. Translating gives CAASRDTDFSGANVLTF.

This rearrangement joins TRBV21-1 to TRBJ1-2; the D segment call TRBD1 is taken from the table without a DNA check. TRBV21-1 is designated a pseudogene. CDR3 length equals 14 residues. The CDR3 loop is CASTPSDRINGYTF. The DNA for the CDR3 is TGTGCCAGCACCCCGAGTGACAGAATTAATGGCTACACCTTC.

The chain employs TRBV19 and TRBJ2-1; a possible D gene is TRBD1 (6 bases). There are 13 residues in the CDR3. V lost 5 bases, J lost 7 bases, and 12 bases lay in between. Per the germline V gene, CDR1 is LNHDA and CDR2 is SQIVND (reference sequence). CDR3 sequence (DNA): TGTGCCAGTAGTCTAACAGGACAGAATGAGCAGTTCTTC. Residues: CASSLTGQNEQFF.

The gene calls are TRBV28 and TRBJ1-1; 8 bases map to TRBD1. V gave up 5 bases and J gave up 5 bases; unmatched junction bases: 10. Germline lookup yields CDR1 MDHEN and CDR2 SYDVKM. The CDR3 consists of 15 residues. CDR3 sequence reads: CASSPSTGVWTEAFF. The CDR3 DNA reads TGTGCCAGCAGTCCGTCGACAGGGGTTTGGACTGAAGCTTTCTTT.

The V call is TRBV7-6, the J call TRBJ2-3, with a weak D call TRBD1 (5 bases). The V end lost 4 bases, the J end lost 0 bases, and 17 bases lay between the germline ends. Germline V CDR1 and CDR2: SGHVS, FNYEAQ. The CDR3 is 17 residues long. The CDR3 sequence is CASSSRALGSSTDTQYF. The CDR3 nucleotides are TGTGCCAGCAGCTCCAGGGCCTTAGGGTCTAGCACAGATACGCAGTATTTT.

The chain has TRBV2 and TRBJ2-3, with 15 bases matching TRBD2. From germline, CDR1 is SNHLY and CDR2 FYNNEI. This CDR3 spans 16 amino acids. J gave up 8 bases and V 5 bases, and 8 bases lay outside the gene matches. CDR3 loop: CASSSDRTSGGVTQYF. The CDR3 DNA sequence: TGTGCCAGCAGTTCAGACCGGACTAGCGGGGGGGTTACGCAGTATTTT.

The rearrangement uses TRBV7-6 and TRBJ1-2; tentative D call: TRBD1 (6 bases). Trimming cost V 4 bases and J 3 bases, with 9 bases left between them. The length of the CDR3 is 13 residues. Germline V gene data show CDR1 as SGHVS and CDR2 as FNYEAQ. The CDR3 reads CASSSQGYYGYTF. CDR3 nucleotide sequence: TGTGCCAGCAGCTCTCAGGGGTACTATGGCTACACCTTC. The variable domain in full, with the rest retrieved from reference TRBV7-6 and TRBJ1-2, is GAGVSQSPRYKVTKRGQDVALRCDPISGHVSLYWYRQALGQGPEFLTYFNYEAQQDKSGLPNDRFSAERPEGSISTLTIQRTEQRDSAMYRCASSSQGYYGYTFGSGTRLTVV.

The chain combines TRBV10-3 with TRBJ2-1; 9 bases map to TRBD1. Germline V CDR1 and CDR2: ENHRY, SYGVKD. V gave up 10 bases and J gave up 6 bases; unmatched junction bases: 10. There are 14 residues in the CDR3. CDR3 sequence (DNA): TGTGCCACCCTACCGGGACAGGGATTCAATGAGCAGTTCTTC. It codes for CATLPGQGFNEQFF.